A selection of T cell receptor beta chains follows, all from one sample in a study of blood T cell repertoires in COVID-19. Data came from immunoSEQ multiplex PCR; TCRdb stores just in-frame clones and leaves some out. The table shows about 140,000 clones, with roughly 88% occurring only once. The specimen sequenced was peripheral blood. Every receptor here comes from a woman in her fifties or sixties with acute or convalescent COVID-19. Each CDR3 is given with its conserved first and last residue. D genes are given only for firm matches. The listing skips clone size in some rows; elsewhere it reads once, few, many or a size class.

length	V	J	D	size	CDR3	DNA
17	TRBV7-2	TRBJ1-2	NA	NA	CASSLNPGRTSPNGYTF	TGTGCCAGCAGCTTAAATCCTGGGCGGACTTCCCCCAATGGCTACACCTTC
13	TRBV2	TRBJ2-7	NA	NA	CASSVGGGYEQYF	TGTGCCAGCAGTGTAGGGGGTGGTTACGAGCAGTACTTC
16	TRBV7-9	TRBJ1-1	NA	NA	CASSARGGVMNTEAFF	TGTGCCAGTTCTGCCCGGGGCGGGGTCATGAACACTGAAGCTTTCTTT
17	TRBV7-6	TRBJ1-2	NA	NA	CASSLGVAQVTNYGYTF	TGTGCCAGCAGCTTAGGAGTGGCACAGGTTACTAACTATGGCTACACCTTC
11	TRBV7-2	TRBJ2-5	NA	once	CASSSEETQYF	TGTGCCAGCAGCTCAGAAGAGACCCAGTACTTC
14	TRBV9	TRBJ2-1	NA	NA	CASSVAGDYNEQFF	TGTGCCAGCAGCGTAGCGGGGGACTACAATGAGCAGTTCTTC
14	TRBV30	TRBJ1-6	NA	NA	CARSGGQGNSPLHF	TGTGCCCGGTCTGGAGGGCAGGGTAACTCACCCCTCCACTTT
14	TRBV4-2	TRBJ1-1	TRBD1	once	CASSLGQMNTEAFF	TGTGCCAGCAGCCTGGGACAGATGAACACTGAAGCTTTCTTT
14	TRBV6-5	TRBJ1-2	TRBD1	NA	CASKRQGDDYGYTF	TGTGCCAGCAAGAGACAGGGGGATGACTATGGCTACACCTTC
14	TRBV2	TRBJ1-5	NA	NA	CASSEIAYNQPQHF	TGTGCCAGCAGTGAAATCGCCTACAATCAGCCCCAGCATTTT
16	TRBV10-3	TRBJ1-5	TRBD1	NA	CAISEGTGRSNQPQHF	TGTGCCATCAGTGAGGGGACAGGGCGTAGCAATCAGCCCCAGCATTTT
16	TRBV3-1/TRBV3-2	TRBJ2-1	TRBD2	NA	CASSQRRGGETNEQFF	TGTGCCAGCAGCCAACGGCGGGGGGGAGAGACGAATGAGCAGTTCTTC
14	TRBV5-1	TRBJ2-5	NA	NA	CASSRGQPQETQYF	TGCGCCAGCAGCCGCGGACAGCCACAAGAGACCCAGTACTTC
15	TRBV9	TRBJ2-1	TRBD2	NA	CASSVESSGGHEQFF	TGTGCCAGCAGCGTAGAGTCTAGCGGGGGCCATGAGCAGTTCTTC
12	TRBV7-2	TRBJ1-2	NA	NA	CATQDTDYGYTF	TGTGCCACGCAGGACACTGACTATGGCTACACCTTC
14	TRBV6-5	TRBJ2-3	NA	once	CASSYRRVTDTQYF	TGTGCCAGCAGTTACCGTCGGGTCACAGATACGCAGTATTTT
16	TRBV18	TRBJ2-2	TRBD1	NA	CASSPPRQGYTGELFF	TGTGCCAGCTCACCCCCACGACAGGGATACACCGGGGAGCTGTTTTTT
17	TRBV3-1/TRBV3-2	TRBJ2-2	NA	NA	CASSPITDSLFTGELFF	TGTGCCAGCAGCCCAATAACGGACAGCCTATTTACCGGGGAGCTGTTTTTT
14	TRBV5-1	TRBJ2-1	NA	NA	CASSLRTRSNEQFF	TGCGCCAGCAGCTTGCGCACTAGGTCCAATGAGCAGTTCTTC
15	TRBV21-1	TRBJ2-7	NA	once	CASSQDRGNSYEQYF	TGTGCCAGCAGCCAAGACAGGGGCAACTCCTACGAGCAGTACTTC